This passage covers 11 T cell receptor beta chains from one sample sequenced in a study of shared clonotypes between healthy human individuals. TCRdb's copy holds only in-frame clones and misses some; the assay was immunoSEQ multiplex PCR. The data show millions of clones, more than 80% seen once. The material sequenced was naive CD4+ T cells from PBMCs. Subset here: CD45RA+ positively selected. The origin of the receptors is a young man in good health. Some clones in this sample may be carry-over from other donors' samples.

The chain links TRBV28 to TRBJ2-3; tentatively, D is TRBD2 (5 bases). CDR1 MDHEN and CDR2 SYDVKM come from the germline V gene. CDR3 size: 14 residues. The V and J ends lost 6 bases and 6 bases respectively, with 16 bases between them. The CDR3 here is CASSPGGRSDTQYF. CDR3 coding DNA: TGTGCCAGCAGCCCCGGAGGACGATCGGATACGCAGTATTTT.

This chain uses TRBV13 with TRBJ2-4; tentative D call: TRBD1 (6 bases). Trimming stripped 5 bases from V and 9 bases from J, with 17 bases between. The CDR3 sequence is 14 residues long. Germline CDR1 PRHDT, CDR2 FYEKMQ (reference sequence). In DNA form, the CDR3 reads TGTGCCAGCAGCCTCAACAGGGTCTCGGGCATTCAGTACTTC. Translated: CASSLNRVSGIQYF.

CDR3 nucleotide sequence: TGTGCCAGCAGCTCGAGATCGGGGCCCAGCGCTGAAGCTTTCTTT. Translating gives CASSSRSGPSAEAFF. The chain links TRBV7-3 to TRBJ1-1; D is perhaps TRBD1 (5 bases). V was pared by 4 bases and J by 6 bases, with 18 bases between. Germline CDR1 and CDR2: SGHTA and FQGTGA. There are 15 residues in the CDR3.

This rearrangement joins TRBV13 to TRBJ2-2; D gene ambiguous. V was pared by 7 bases and J by 4 bases, with 7 bases between. Germline V lookup: CDR1 PRHDT, CDR2 FYEKMQ (reference sequence). CDR3 size: 12 residues. The CDR3 sequence is CASKSGTGELFF. The DNA for the CDR3 is TGTGCCAGCAAGTCCGGCACCGGGGAGCTGTTTTTT.

V usage is TRBV16 and J usage is TRBJ2-5; the D is unclear. Germline V CDR1 and CDR2: KGHSY, FQNENV. This CDR3 contains 13 residues. V dropped 0 bases and J dropped 5 bases, with 7 bases sitting between them. CDR3 protein: CASSQSLKETQYF. CDR3 DNA: TGTGCCAGCAGCCAATCGCTCAAGGAGACCCAGTACTTC.

The rearrangement joins TRBV5-4 to TRBJ1-2; 7 nucleotides line up with TRBD1. Trimming at V came to 4 bases and at J to 4 bases, leaving 13 bases not matched to a gene. CDR3 length: 16 residues. Germline V gene lookup returns CDR1 SGHNT and CDR2 YYREEE (reference sequence). This CDR3 is CASSRTTGTDLYGYTF. The CDR3 coding sequence is TGTGCCAGCAGCCGTACCACCGGGACAGATCTCTATGGCTACACCTTC.

The CDR3 DNA reads as TGCGCCAGCAGCCGACTAGCGGGAGGTTCCTACAATGAGCAGTTCTTC. It is translated as CASSRLAGGSYNEQFF. The chain uses TRBV5-1 and TRBJ2-1, with 13 bases identical to TRBD2. The germline CDR1 and CDR2 sequences are SGHRS and YFSETQ. Unmatched junction bases numbered 2, after V lost 4 bases and J lost 1 base. The CDR3 is made up of 16 amino acids. Looking up the rest from reference TRBV5-1 and TRBJ2-1 gives the full variable domain: KAGVTQTPRYLIKTRGQQVTLSCSPISGHRSVSWYQQTPGQGLQFLFEYFSETQRNKGNFPGRFSGRQFSNSRSEMNVSTLELGDSALYLCASSRLAGGSYNEQFFGPGTRLTVL.

The rearrangement uses TRBV4-1 and TRBJ1-6; 9 nucleotides match TRBD1. CDR1 and CDR2 from the germline V gene are MGHRA and YSYEKL. J was trimmed by 7 bases and V by 0 bases; bases with no gene match: 10. This CDR3 has 18 residues. The CDR3 loop is CASSQDPQTGTGNSPLHF. The CDR3 DNA sequence: TGCGCCAGCAGCCAAGACCCTCAGACCGGGACAGGGAATTCACCCCTCCACTTT.

The V and J genes are TRBV5-1 and TRBJ1-4, with D unclear. Germline lookup yields CDR1 SGHRS and CDR2 YFSETQ. Trimming pared 4 bases from V and 5 bases from J, leaving 12 bases between. CDR3 length: 14 residues. The CDR3 protein is CASSISNRNEKLFF. In DNA form, the CDR3 reads TGCGCCAGCAGCATCTCTAACAGAAATGAAAAACTGTTTTTT.

The rearrangement joins TRBV14 to TRBJ1-1; unclear D gene. V lost 6 bases, J lost 3 bases, and 11 bases lay in between. Germline V lookup: CDR1 SGHDN, CDR2 FVKESK. The CDR3 contains 13 residues. CDR3 residues: CASRPGGHTEAFF. The CDR3 nucleotides read TGTGCCAGCAGACCGGGAGGGCACACTGAAGCTTTCTTT.

The chain uses TRBV6-5 and TRBJ2-3; no firm D call. In germline, CDR1 is MNHEY, CDR2 SVGAGI. The CDR3 loop spans 12 amino acids. The ends were cut back, 8 bases at V and 4 bases at J, with 10 bases in the middle. CDR3 sequence reads: CASGSRPDTQYF. CDR3 coding DNA: TGTGCCAGCGGGTCCAGGCCAGATACGCAGTATTTT.